Listed below are T cell receptor beta chains from one sample, sequenced in a study of blood T cell repertoires in COVID-19. The repertoire was sequenced with immunoSEQ multiplex PCR; TCRdb's copy has only in-frame clones and lacks some. Of around 290,000 clones listed, 90% were seen once; the top ten hold roughly 1.1%. The source material was PBMCs or T cells enriched from blood (not recorded which). Receptors were obtained from a woman under 40 who had recovered from COVID-19. The CDR3 runs from the conserved cysteine through the conserved F or W. A D gene is named only where the DNA matches it firmly. Rows give clone size only sometimes, using once, few, many, or a class for an expanded clone.

D gene	V gene	clone size	J gene	CDR3 DNA	CDR3 protein
TRBD1	TRBV4-2	NA	TRBJ1-2	TGTGCCAGCAGCCAAGATGTGACAGGGGGCAACTATGGCTACACCTTC	CASSQDVTGGNYGYTF
TRBD2	TRBV3-1/TRBV3-2	NA	TRBJ2-5	TGTGCCAGCAGCCTTCGACTAGCGGGGAAAGAGACCCAGTACTTC	CASSLRLAGKETQYF
NA	TRBV24-1	NA	TRBJ2-1	TGTGCCACCAGTGATTTGGCGGATGGACAATACAATGAGCAGTTCTTC	CATSDLADGQYNEQFF
NA	TRBV30	NA	TRBJ1-2	TGTGCCTGGAGTGAACGGACAATCAGAGACTATGGCTACACCTTC	CAWSERTIRDYGYTF
TRBD1	TRBV10-3	few	TRBJ2-7	TGTGCCATCAGAGAGGGACAGGGAAAGTACGAGCAGTACTTC	CAIREGQGKYEQYF
NA	TRBV21-1	NA	TRBJ1-4	TGTGCCAGCAGCAAAGTCAGGGACAGGGGCCGCGCCTCACCTAATGAAAAACTGTTTTTT	CASSKVRDRGRASPNEKLFF
TRBD1	TRBV28	NA	TRBJ2-7	TGTGCCAGCAGTCCTCCGAGGGACAGGAACGAGCAGTACTTC	CASSPPRDRNEQYF
NA	TRBV9	NA	TRBJ2-1	TGTGCCAGCAGCGTAGAACTAGGCAATGAGCAGTTCTTC	CASSVELGNEQFF
NA	TRBV4-3	once	TRBJ2-7	TGCGCCAGCAGCCAAGATGCGCAGGGTGGTTTCTACGAGCAGTACTTC	CASSQDAQGGFYEQYF
NA	TRBV27	NA	TRBJ2-1	TGTGCCAGCAGTTTCGGAGCGGCCGACAATGAGCAGTTCTTC	CASSFGAADNEQFF
NA	TRBV27	NA	TRBJ2-2	TGTGCCAGCAGTTCCCAAACACCCTTTCATAACACCGGGGAGCTGTTTTTT	CASSSQTPFHNTGELFF